This T cell receptor beta chain was captured by sequencing in a study of OX40 agonist ivuxolimab in advanced cancers. Study details: Partial responses were seen in three patients, one with hepatocellular carcinoma and two with cutaneous melanoma. Study outcomes and limitations: At doses 0.1 to 3.0 mg/kg, CD4+ and CD8+ clones expanded.

Method: immunoSEQ multiplex PCR; TCRdb's copy keeps in-frame clones and lacks some. Here the sample spans around 20,000 clones, about 88% being singletons. As regards this clone: The antigen remains undetermined.

CDR1 and CDR2 from the germline V gene are KGHSH and LQKENI. The CDR3 is made up of 13 amino acids. V lost 8 bases, J lost 7 bases, and 12 bases lay in between. V is TRBV18 and J is TRBJ1-6; D perhaps matches TRBD1 (6 bases). The TCR was taken from an adult with an advanced solid tumor such as melanoma, head and neck, liver or kidney cancer. The starting material was CD4+ or CD8+ T cells sorted from blood, obtained in a trial of the OX40 agonist ivuxolimab. The CDR3 bases are TGTGCCAGCCTAGACCAGGGGAATTCACCCCTCCACTTT. The encoded protein is CASLDQGNSPLHF.